This is a list of T cell receptor beta chains from one sample in a study of OX40 agonist ivuxolimab in advanced cancers. Profiling relied on immunoSEQ multiplex PCR, and the TCRdb table lists in-frame clones only, not all of them. The sample yields just over 90,000 clones, under 95% seen once. Here the sequenced sample was CD4+ or CD8+ T cells sorted from blood, taken in a trial of the OX40 agonist ivuxolimab. These receptor sequences come from an adult with an advanced solid tumor such as melanoma, head and neck, liver or kidney cancer. CDR3s include the opening cysteine and the closing phenylalanine or tryptophan. A D gene is named only where the DNA matches it firmly. Rows give clone size only sometimes, using once, few, many, or a class for an expanded clone.

V gene	J gene	clone size	D gene	CDR3 protein	CDR3 DNA
TRBV2	TRBJ1-2	few	TRBD1	CASSEAGQSGMSGYTF	TGTGCCAGCAGTGAAGCGGGACAGAGCGGGATGAGCGGCTACACCTTC
TRBV5-6	TRBJ1-4	once	NA	CASSPGSEKLFF	TGTGCCAGCAGCCCAGGGAGTGAAAAACTGTTTTTT
TRBV5-1	TRBJ2-2	NA	TRBD1	CASSLGQGALRTGELFF	TGCGCCAGCAGTTTGGGACAGGGGGCGCTCCGGACCGGGGAGCTGTTTTTT
TRBV11-2	TRBJ1-1	NA	NA	CASSLGFRTEAFF	TGTGCCAGCAGCTTAGGGTTTAGGACTGAAGCTTTCTTT
TRBV18	TRBJ2-2	NA	NA	CASSPVDSTATGELFF	TGTGCCAGCTCACCAGTGGACAGTACGGCCACCGGGGAGCTGTTTTTT
TRBV9	TRBJ1-1	NA	NA	CASSVGGPEAFF	TGTGCCAGCAGCGTGGGGGGACCTGAAGCTTTCTTT
TRBV7-6	TRBJ1-2	NA	TRBD1	CASSPDRSEGYTF	TGTGCCAGCAGCCCGGACAGGAGCGAGGGCTACACCTTC
TRBV6-5	TRBJ2-3	NA	NA	CASSYHASADTQYF	TGTGCCAGCAGTTACCACGCCTCGGCGGATACGCAGTATTTT
TRBV6-1	TRBJ2-7	few	NA	CASSEYGRLPYEQYF	TGTGCCAGCAGTGAATATGGCAGGCTTCCCTACGAGCAGTACTTC
TRBV1	TRBJ2-1	NA	NA	CTSSQRGGDRFNEQFF	TGCACCAGCAGCCAAAGAGGAGGGGACAGGTTCAATGAGCAGTTCTTC
TRBV9	TRBJ2-6	NA	NA	CASSVGARSGANVLTF	TGTGCCAGCAGCGTAGGGGCCCGCTCTGGGGCCAACGTCCTGACTTTC
TRBV9	TRBJ2-1	NA	TRBD2	CASSGTSGNEQFF	TGTGCCAGCAGCGGGACTAGCGGCAATGAGCAGTTCTTC
TRBV6-5	TRBJ1-4	NA	NA	CASSYSGLDSEKLFF	TGTGCCAGCAGTTACTCCGGTCTTGACAGTGAAAAACTGTTTTTT
TRBV19	TRBJ2-1	NA	NA	CASSLPGINEQFF	TGTGCCAGTAGTCTCCCTGGGATCAATGAGCAGTTCTTC
TRBV4-2	TRBJ2-7	once	NA	CASSPYEAAYEQYF	TGTGCCAGCAGCCCCTACGAGGCGGCCTACGAGCAGTACTTC
TRBV19	TRBJ2-7	NA	TRBD1	CASSRTGGEDEQYF	TGTGCCAGTAGTCGGACAGGGGGCGAGGACGAGCAGTACTTC
TRBV5-1	TRBJ1-1	NA	NA	CASSLSGVNTEAFF	TGCGCCAGCAGCTTGTCGGGGGTGAACACTGAAGCTTTCTTT
TRBV11-3	TRBJ2-3	NA	TRBD2	CASSLTNLAGEKGDTQYF	TGTGCCAGCAGCTTAACCAATTTAGCGGGAGAAAAGGGAGATACGCAGTATTTT
TRBV11-2	TRBJ2-5	NA	NA	CASSPEGHQETQYF	TGTGCCAGCAGCCCCGAGGGGCACCAAGAGACCCAGTACTTC
TRBV23-1	TRBJ2-7	NA	TRBD1	CAKDRGIFDEQYF	TGCGCCAAGGACAGGGGGATCTTCGACGAGCAGTACTTC
TRBV19	TRBJ2-1	NA	TRBD1	CASHPTGVYNEQFF	TGTGCCAGCCATCCGACAGGGGTGTACAATGAGCAGTTCTTC
TRBV5-8	TRBJ2-2	once	TRBD2	CASIPGLAGVTGELFF	TGTGCCAGCATCCCCGGACTAGCGGGGGTCACCGGGGAGCTGTTTTTT
TRBV9	TRBJ1-2	NA	NA	CASSGQGANYGYTF	TGTGCCAGCAGCGGCCAGGGCGCAAACTATGGCTACACCTTC
TRBV11-2	TRBJ2-7	NA	TRBD2	CASSFLTSGRVYEQYF	TGTGCCAGCAGCTTCTTGACTAGCGGGAGGGTCTACGAGCAGTACTTC
TRBV27	TRBJ2-4	NA	NA	CASSLIAGKAKNIQYF	TGTGCCAGCAGTTTAATCGCAGGGAAAGCCAAAAACATTCAGTACTTC
TRBV2	TRBJ1-5	NA	TRBD1	CASQGAGPQHF	TGTGCCAGCCAGGGGGCAGGGCCCCAGCATTTT
TRBV4-1	TRBJ2-7	NA	TRBD1	CASSPSTGAYEQYF	TGCGCCAGCAGCCCCAGTACAGGGGCCTACGAGCAGTACTTC
TRBV6-5	TRBJ2-1	NA	NA	CASSYGRDEQFF	TGTGCCAGCAGTTATGGAAGGGATGAGCAGTTCTTC
TRBV7-2	TRBJ1-5	NA	NA	CASSFNAYYQPQHF	TGTGCCAGCAGCTTCAACGCATATTATCAGCCCCAGCATTTT
TRBV7-6	TRBJ2-5	NA	TRBD2	CASSPAGGPFEETQYF	TGTGCCAGCAGCCCAGCGGGGGGGCCGTTTGAAGAGACCCAGTACTTC
TRBV29-1	TRBJ1-1	NA	NA	CSVDNTEAFF	TGCAGCGTTGATAACACTGAAGCTTTCTTT
TRBV29-1	TRBJ1-5	NA	TRBD1	CSVGTGTNQPQHF	TGCAGCGTCGGGACAGGTACCAATCAGCCCCAGCATTTT
TRBV6-6	TRBJ1-1	NA	NA	CASSPTGNTEAFF	TGTGCCAGCAGTCCGACAGGGAACACTGAAGCTTTCTTT
TRBV11-2	TRBJ2-1	NA	NA	CASSVPGLYNEQFF	TGTGCCAGCAGCGTACCGGGGTTGTACAATGAGCAGTTCTTC
TRBV4-1	TRBJ2-2	once	TRBD2	CASSRLAGNTGELFF	TGCGCCAGCAGCCGTCTAGCGGGGAACACCGGGGAGCTGTTTTTT
TRBV27	TRBJ2-7	NA	TRBD2	CASSLGGGDREQYF	TGTGCCAGCAGTTTGGGCGGGGGTGATCGCGAGCAGTACTTC
TRBV27	TRBJ2-2	NA	NA	CASSSSTNTGELFF	TGTGCCAGCAGTTCAAGCACGAACACCGGGGAGCTGTTTTTT
TRBV4-3	TRBJ2-7	NA	TRBD2	CASSQYLAGKPYEQYF	TGCGCCAGCAGCCAGTATCTAGCGGGGAAACCCTACGAGCAGTACTTC
TRBV19	TRBJ1-6	NA	TRBD1	CASRRYRDRDLGSPLHF	TGTGCCAGCCGGAGGTACCGGGACAGGGATTTAGGTTCACCCCTCCACTTT
TRBV2	TRBJ1-1	NA	TRBD1	CASTPGQGTTEAFF	TGTGCCAGCACCCCGGGACAGGGCACTACTGAAGCTTTCTTT